These 15 T cell receptor beta chains were all obtained from the same sample, sequenced in a study of T cell changes during pregnancy in multiple sclerosis. Using immunoSEQ multiplex PCR, the repertoire was profiled, and TCRdb retains in-frame clones only, with some absent. The sample consists of approximately 51,000 clones, around 92% of them appearing once. Specimen: CD4+ T cells from peripheral blood mononuclear cells, collected after pregnancy. These receptors all come from a female donor with multiple sclerosis, enrolled in a pregnancy study.

V and J are TRBV2 and TRBJ2-7; D may be TRBD2 (5 bases). CDR1 and CDR2 from the germline V gene are SNHLY and FYNNEI. The CDR3 contains 15 residues. Trimming left V 7 bases short and J 0 bases short, with 16 bases between. CDR3 loop: CASKIRPGSSYEQYF. As DNA, the CDR3 is TGTGCCAGCAAGATACGTCCTGGGAGCTCCTACGAGCAGTACTTC.

This clone was seen more than once but under ten times. The chain has TRBV10-3 and TRBJ1-1; D is undetermined. The V and J ends lost 5 bases and 7 bases respectively, with 14 bases between them. Germline V lookup: CDR1 ENHRY, CDR2 SYGVKD. The CDR3 consists of 13 residues. This CDR3 is CAISSRGPFEAFF. The CDR3 bases are TGTGCCATCAGTTCTAGAGGTCCTTTTGAAGCTTTCTTT.

The chain uses TRBV2 and TRBJ2-2; D call uncertain. Germline lookup yields CDR1 SNHLY and CDR2 FYNNEI. The ends were cut back, 4 bases at V and 4 bases at J, with 10 bases in the middle. This CDR3 has 14 residues. The CDR3 DNA follows: TGTGCCAGCAGTGGGCGGAGTGGCACCGGGGAGCTGTTTTTT. Residues: CASSGRSGTGELFF.

The CDR3 nucleotides are TGCGCCAGCAGCCAAGATTGGCAGGGAGGCCAAGAGACCCAGTACTTC. This gives the protein CASSQDWQGGQETQYF. The V gene is TRBV4-3, the J gene TRBJ2-5; possibly TRBD2 for D (6 bases). The V and J ends lost 0 bases and 1 base respectively, with 12 bases between them. Germline CDR1 LGHNA, CDR2 YSLEER. The CDR3 extends over 16 amino acids.

The rearrangement links TRBV11-3 to TRBJ2-1; TRBD2 matches 10 bases. V gave up 1 base and J gave up 7 bases; unmatched junction bases: 7. The CDR3 extends over 16 amino acids. Germline CDR1 reads SGHNT; CDR2 reads YENEEA. The CDR3 bases are TGTGCCAGCAGCTTAGCTAGCGGGAGTTTCAAAAATGAGCAGTTCTTC. This translates into CASSLASGSFKNEQFF.

The chain uses TRBV19 and TRBJ2-4; TRBD1 matches at 9 bases. The V gene end was trimmed by 5 bases and the J gene end by 8 bases; junction bases not matched to a gene: 7. This CDR3 has 14 residues. Germline loops: CDR1 LNHDA, CDR2 SQIVND (reference sequence). CDR3 sequence (DNA): TGTGCCAGTAGTCCGGGACAGGGCCGGGACATTCAGTACTTC. Translation: CASSPGQGRDIQYF. Using reference TRBV19 and TRBJ2-4 for the parts outside the CDR3, the full variable domain is DGGITQSPKYLFRKEGQNVTLSCEQNLNHDAMYWYRQDPGQGLRLIYYSQIVNDFQKGDIAEGYSVSREKKESFPLTVTSAQKNPTAFYLCASSPGQGRDIQYFGAGTRLSVL.

V gene TRBV30 combines with J gene TRBJ1-6; D unresolved. The CDR3 contains 13 residues. CDR1 is GTSNPN and CDR2 is SVGIG in the germline V gene (reference sequence). The ends were cut back, 1 base at V and 5 bases at J, with 6 bases in the middle. CDR3 in amino acids: CAWSAQNNSPLHF. The DNA for the CDR3 is TGTGCCTGGAGTGCCCAGAATAATTCACCCCTCCACTTT.

The chain has TRBV6-6 and TRBJ2-2; 7 bases align to TRBD1. V trimming: 6 bases; J trimming: 5 bases; junction bases outside the gene matches: 6. The CDR3 covers 14 residues. Germline CDR1 and CDR2: MNHNY and SVGAGI (reference sequence). CDR3 sequence reads: CASRLTGETGELFF. The CDR3, as DNA: TGTGCCAGCAGACTTACAGGGGAGACCGGGGAGCTGTTTTTT.

The chain uses TRBV10-3 and TRBJ2-5, with D uncertain. V lost 5 bases and J lost 3, with 7 bases in between. This CDR3 is 12 amino acids long. Germline V gene data show CDR1 as ENHRY and CDR2 as SYGVKD. The CDR3, as DNA: TGTGCCATCAGTCAATCTAAAGAGACCCAGTACTTC. This translates into CAISQSKETQYF.

The chain uses TRBV5-5 and TRBJ2-1; 8 bases agree with TRBD2. The V gene's germline CDR1 is SGHKS and CDR2 YYEKEE (reference sequence). Trimming took 3 bases from V and 4 from J; bases not matched to a gene: 9. This CDR3 is 16 amino acids long. The CDR3 spells CASSWPGLAGYNEQFF. The CDR3 DNA follows: TGTGCCAGCAGCTGGCCCGGACTAGCCGGGTACAATGAGCAGTTCTTC.

This clone appeared a single time. The chain recombines TRBV27 with TRBJ2-7, with D possibly matching TRBD2 (5 bases). This CDR3 is 13 amino acids long. V lost 8 bases, J lost 3 bases, and 14 bases lay in between. In germline, CDR1 is MNHEY, CDR2 SMNVEV (reference sequence). This chain's CDR3 is CASGLVGDYEQYF. For the CDR3, the DNA is TGTGCCAGCGGGTTAGTGGGAGACTACGAGCAGTACTTC.

The chain links TRBV7-2 to TRBJ2-6; D gene ambiguous. Germline V CDR1 and CDR2: SGHTA, FQGNSA. The length of the CDR3 is 19 residues. V was clipped by 2 bases and J by 0 bases, with 17 bases between them. CDR3 in DNA: TGTGCCAGCAGCTTAATGTGGAGCAGCCTAAACTCTGGGGCCAACGTCCTGACTTTC. Translated: CASSLMWSSLNSGANVLTF.

V usage is TRBV6-4 and J usage is TRBJ1-5; 12 nucleotides align to TRBD1. V lost 6 bases, J lost 8 bases, and 8 bases stayed unmatched. Germline V gene lookup returns CDR1 MRHNA and CDR2 SNTAGT. This CDR3 has 15 amino acids. This CDR3 is CASSRDRGLGEPQHF. Written as DNA, the CDR3 is TGTGCCAGCAGCCGGGACAGGGGGCTTGGGGAGCCCCAGCATTTT.

This clone was seen once. CDR3 loop: CASSYSISGRGTEQFF. The CDR3 coding sequence is TGTGCCAGCAGTTACTCGATTAGCGGGAGAGGTACTGAGCAGTTCTTC. V and J are TRBV6-5 and TRBJ2-1; TRBD2 agrees at 9 bases. CDR1 and CDR2 from the germline V gene are MNHEY and SVGAGI. The V and J ends lost 0 bases and 9 bases, in that order; junction bases with no gene match: 9. The CDR3 loop spans 16 amino acids.

The J gene is TRBJ2-1, the V gene TRBV18, with 10 bases identical to TRBD2. This CDR3 spans 17 amino acids. V was pared by 2 bases and J by 1 base, with 5 bases of the junction left unmatched. Per germline, CDR1 KGHSH and CDR2 LQKENI. CDR3 nucleotide sequence: TGTGCCAGCTCACCAGGGAGCGGGAGGGGATCCTACAATGAGCAGTTCTTC. Translation: CASSPGSGRGSYNEQFF.